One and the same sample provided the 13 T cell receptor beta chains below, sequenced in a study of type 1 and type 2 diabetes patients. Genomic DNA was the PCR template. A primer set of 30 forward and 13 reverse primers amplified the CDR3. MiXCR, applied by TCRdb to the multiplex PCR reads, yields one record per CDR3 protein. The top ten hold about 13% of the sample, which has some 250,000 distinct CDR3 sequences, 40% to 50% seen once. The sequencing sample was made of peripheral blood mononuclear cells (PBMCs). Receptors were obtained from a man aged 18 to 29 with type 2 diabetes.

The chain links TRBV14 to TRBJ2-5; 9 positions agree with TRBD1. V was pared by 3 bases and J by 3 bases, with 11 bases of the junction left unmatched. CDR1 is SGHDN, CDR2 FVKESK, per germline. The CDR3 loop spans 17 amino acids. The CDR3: CASSQGSRTGAKETQYF. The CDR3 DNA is TGTGCCAGCAGCCAGGGGAGCAGGACAGGGGCAAAAGAGACCCAGTACTTC.

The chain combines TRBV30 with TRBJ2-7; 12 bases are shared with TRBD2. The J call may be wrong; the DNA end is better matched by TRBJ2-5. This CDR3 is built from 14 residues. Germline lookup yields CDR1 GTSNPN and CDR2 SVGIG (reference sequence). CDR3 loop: CAFLLAGGKETQYF. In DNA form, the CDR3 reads TGTGCCTTCCTCCTAGCGGGGGGGAAAGAGACCCAGTACTTC.

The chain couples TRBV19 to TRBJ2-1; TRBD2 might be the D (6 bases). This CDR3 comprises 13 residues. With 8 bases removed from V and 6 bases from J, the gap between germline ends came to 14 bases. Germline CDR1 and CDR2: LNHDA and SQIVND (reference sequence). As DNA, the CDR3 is TGTGCCAGTGGCTTTGGGGGGAGCAATGAGCAGTTCTTC. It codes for CASGFGGSNEQFF. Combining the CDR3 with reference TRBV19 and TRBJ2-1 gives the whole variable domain DGGITQSPKYLFRKEGQNVTLSCEQNLNHDAMYWYRQDPGQGLRLIYYSQIVNDFQKGDIAEGYSVSREKKESFPLTVTSAQKNPTAFYLCASGFGGSNEQFFGPGTRLTVL.

The CDR3 spells CASSIAGFRSPLHF. For the CDR3, the DNA is TGTGCCAGTAGTATCGCAGGGTTTCGATCACCCCTCCACTTT. The V gene is TRBV19, the J gene TRBJ1-6; weak D call: TRBD1 (5 bases). The V and J ends lost 3 bases and 10 bases respectively, with 13 bases between them. CDR3 length equals 14 residues. Germline values: CDR1 LNHDA, CDR2 SQIVND (reference sequence). The whole variable domain, filled in from reference TRBV19 and TRBJ1-6, reads DGGITQSPKYLFRKEGQNVTLSCEQNLNHDAMYWYRQDPGQGLRLIYYSQIVNDFQKGDIAEGYSVSREKKESFPLTVTSAQKNPTAFYLCASSIAGFRSPLHFGNGTRLTVT.

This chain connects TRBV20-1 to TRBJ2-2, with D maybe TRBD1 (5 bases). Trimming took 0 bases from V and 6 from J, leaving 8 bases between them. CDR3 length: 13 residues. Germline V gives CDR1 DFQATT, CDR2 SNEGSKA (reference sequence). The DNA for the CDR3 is TGCAGTGCTAGAGATCAGGGATCCGGGGAGCTGTTTTTT. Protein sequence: CSARDQGSGELFF.

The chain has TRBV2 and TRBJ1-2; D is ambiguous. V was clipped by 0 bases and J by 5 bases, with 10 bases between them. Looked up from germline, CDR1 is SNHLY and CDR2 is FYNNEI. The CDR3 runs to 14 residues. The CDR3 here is CASSEALRRYGYTF. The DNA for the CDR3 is TGTGCCAGCAGTGAAGCGCTTCGGAGGTATGGCTACACCTTC.

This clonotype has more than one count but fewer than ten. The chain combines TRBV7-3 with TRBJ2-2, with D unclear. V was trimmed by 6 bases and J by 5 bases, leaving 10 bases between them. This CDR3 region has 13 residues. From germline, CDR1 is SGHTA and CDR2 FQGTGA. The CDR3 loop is CASRQSQTGELFF. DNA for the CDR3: TGTGCCAGCAGACAAAGCCAGACCGGGGAGCTGTTTTTT.

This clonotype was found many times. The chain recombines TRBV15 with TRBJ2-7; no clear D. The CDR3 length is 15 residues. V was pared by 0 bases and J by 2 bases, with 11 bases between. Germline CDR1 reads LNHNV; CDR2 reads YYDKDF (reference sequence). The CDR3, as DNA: TGTGCCACCAGCAGAGACTCCTCTTTGACCTACGAGCAGTACTTC. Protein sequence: CATSRDSSLTYEQYF. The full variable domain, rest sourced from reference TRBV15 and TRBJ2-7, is DAMVIQNPRYQVTQFGKPVTLSCSQTLNHNVMYWYQQKSSQAPKLLFHYYDKDFNNEADTPDNFQSRRPNTSFCFLDIRSPGLGDTAMYLCATSRDSSLTYEQYFGPGTRLTVT.

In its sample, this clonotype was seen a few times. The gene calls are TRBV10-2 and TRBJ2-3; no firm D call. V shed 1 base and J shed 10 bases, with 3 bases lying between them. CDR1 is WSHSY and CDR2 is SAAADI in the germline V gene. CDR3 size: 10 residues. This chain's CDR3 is CASSEYAQYF. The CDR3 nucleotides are TGCGCCAGCAGTGAGTATGCGCAGTATTTT.

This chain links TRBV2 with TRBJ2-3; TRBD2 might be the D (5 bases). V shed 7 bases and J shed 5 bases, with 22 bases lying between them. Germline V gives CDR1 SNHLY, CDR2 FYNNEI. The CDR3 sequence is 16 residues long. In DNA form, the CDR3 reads TGTGCCAGCACGGGGTTGGGGTTTCAGGCATTAGATACGCAGTATTTT. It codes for CASTGLGFQALDTQYF.

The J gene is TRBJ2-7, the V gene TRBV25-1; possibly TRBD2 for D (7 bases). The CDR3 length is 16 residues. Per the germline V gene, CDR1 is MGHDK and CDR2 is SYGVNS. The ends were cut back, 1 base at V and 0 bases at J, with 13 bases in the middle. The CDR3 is CASSEWEGDSSYEQYF. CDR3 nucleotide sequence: TGTGCCAGCAGTGAATGGGAGGGGGATTCCTCCTACGAGCAGTACTTC.

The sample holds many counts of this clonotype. In nucleotides, the CDR3 is TGTGCCAGCAGTGGAACTAGCGGAAGCTACGAGCAGTACTTC. Translated, it gives CASSGTSGSYEQYF. The chain recombines TRBV2 with TRBJ2-7; 8 positions match TRBD2. The trim removed 4 bases at V and 3 bases at J, leaving 5 bases unmatched. The CDR3 consists of 14 residues. Germline CDR1 and CDR2: SNHLY and FYNNEI.

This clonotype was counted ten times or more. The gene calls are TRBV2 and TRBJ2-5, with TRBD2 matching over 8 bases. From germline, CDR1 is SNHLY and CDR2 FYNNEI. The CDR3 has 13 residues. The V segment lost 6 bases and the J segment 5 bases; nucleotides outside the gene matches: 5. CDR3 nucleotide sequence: TGTGCCAGCAGCGGCCCTAGCGGGGAGACCCAGTACTTC. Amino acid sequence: CASSGPSGETQYF.